This is a list of T cell receptor beta chains from one sample in a study of CXCR3-negative and CXCR3-positive naive CD8 T cells. TCRdb derives one entry per CDR3 protein from the 5' RACE reads, leaving out DNA. This sample contains over 100,000 distinct CDR3 sequences. The sequenced sample consisted of naive CXCR3+ CD8+ T cells from blood. The receptor set was obtained from a human donor in good health. Some clones in this sample may be carry-over from other donors' samples. Each CDR3 is given with its conserved first and last residue.

j_call | v_call | cdr3_aa
TRBJ2-7 | TRBV20-1 | CSVPGGADFHEQYF
TRBJ2-3 | TRBV5-1 | CASSLDATLNTDTQYF
TRBJ2-2 | TRBV7-9 | CASSHPVGTGELFF
TRBJ2-7 | TRBV14 | CASSQDTSGGGYEQYF
TRBJ1-5 | TRBV21-1 | CASSKAGGQGGQPQHF
TRBJ1-4 | TRBV7-9 | CASSAKQGAYEKLFF
TRBJ2-1 | TRBV3-1 | CASSQDSILQFF
TRBJ2-1 | TRBV7-9 | CASSFGLSPYNEQFF
TRBJ2-3 | TRBV19 | CAGSDRLGDTQYF
TRBJ1-4 | TRBV7-6 | CASSLLGEELFF
TRBJ2-7 | TRBV4-3 | CASSQDRGVPYEQYF
TRBJ2-1 | TRBV11-2 | CASSLVLWGEQFF
TRBJ2-5 | TRBV11-3 | CASSPTSGVPGTQYF
TRBJ2-1 | TRBV27 | CASSSFPGLEKNNEQFF
TRBJ2-7 | TRBV29-1 | CSVAWAGFASHAVHEQYF
TRBJ2-6 | TRBV28 | CASRDPSGANVLTF
TRBJ2-5 | TRBV7-2 | CASSPRTGGATETQYF
TRBJ2-7 | TRBV30 | CAWSTKWGQASLRDYEQYF
TRBJ2-3 | TRBV27 | CAQSRGALADTQYF
TRBJ1-2 | TRBV7-6 | CASSPTPVLGPNYGYTF
TRBJ2-1 | TRBV7-9 | CASSLPSTTSSEQFF
TRBJ1-1 | TRBV7-3 | CASSLTGLTEAFF
TRBJ2-4 | TRBV14 | CASSQLAGGPDIQYF
TRBJ2-1 | TRBV29-1 | CSSGQGALRTGADEQFF
TRBJ2-5 | TRBV7-2 | CASSSWTAYQETQYF
TRBJ2-1 | TRBV5-6 | CASSPASRLIYNEQFF
TRBJ2-7 | TRBV5-1 | CASCLGLGLAGTYEQYF
TRBJ1-5 | TRBV4-2 | CASSQDPAYYQPQHF
TRBJ1-2 | TRBV7-3 | CASRAQGGDGYTF
TRBJ2-3 | TRBV29-1 | CSVVAGGSDTQYF
TRBJ2-5 | TRBV7-6 | CASSPNTGEETQYF
TRBJ2-2 | TRBV28 | CASSSLWENTGELFF
TRBJ2-2 | TRBV29-1 | CSVGLVWGDLEAGELFF
TRBJ2-7 | TRBV7-9 | CASSLAGLAGVDEQYF
TRBJ2-3 | TRBV28 | CASSLLLFGGQLGTDTQYF
TRBJ1-2 | TRBV6-5 | CASSYSPAHGSNYGYTF
TRBJ2-3 | TRBV27 | CASSLGFTTDTQYF
TRBJ2-7 | TRBV7-8 | CASSSTALTSGYEQYF
TRBJ2-3 | TRBV7-3 | CASGQGSDTQYF
TRBJ1-1 | TRBV4-3 | CASSQASGDTEAFF
TRBJ2-1 | TRBV28 | CASSLAPGALYKNEQFF